This T cell receptor (beta chain) was recorded in a study of cytomegalovirus exposure and HLA in healthy donors. Study findings and constraints: The only immune exposure information that was available was CMV serostatus. Researchers counted 180 or so TCR beta chains as cytomegalovirus-associated.

Note on this clone: Its antigen is undetermined.

This CDR3 is 13 amino acids long. The V gene lost 3 bases and the J gene lost 2 bases, with 7 bases spanning the gap. Germline assignment: CDR1 SGHTA and CDR2 FQGNSA. Primers for the PCR totalled 60 Vbeta and 13 Jbeta. In the source study's methods: Approximately 12 million of roughly 81 million unique TCR beta chains were shared, per a later count. The table came from immunoSEQ multiplex PCR; TCRdb's copy has only in-frame clones and leaves some out. D and trimming come from the DNA, and the V and J calls and clone size come from that table. The sample comprises roughly 120,000 clones, under 85% of which are singletons, and 4% to 4.5% rests with the top ten.

Sequenced sample: PBMCs. This receptor was obtained from a woman between 45 and 65 years old in good health and CMV-seropositive. The V and J genes are TRBV7-2 and TRBJ2-5, with no clear D. This CDR3 reads CASSLRQQETQYF. DNA for the CDR3: TGTGCCAGCAGCTTGCGGCAGCAAGAGACCCAGTACTTC.